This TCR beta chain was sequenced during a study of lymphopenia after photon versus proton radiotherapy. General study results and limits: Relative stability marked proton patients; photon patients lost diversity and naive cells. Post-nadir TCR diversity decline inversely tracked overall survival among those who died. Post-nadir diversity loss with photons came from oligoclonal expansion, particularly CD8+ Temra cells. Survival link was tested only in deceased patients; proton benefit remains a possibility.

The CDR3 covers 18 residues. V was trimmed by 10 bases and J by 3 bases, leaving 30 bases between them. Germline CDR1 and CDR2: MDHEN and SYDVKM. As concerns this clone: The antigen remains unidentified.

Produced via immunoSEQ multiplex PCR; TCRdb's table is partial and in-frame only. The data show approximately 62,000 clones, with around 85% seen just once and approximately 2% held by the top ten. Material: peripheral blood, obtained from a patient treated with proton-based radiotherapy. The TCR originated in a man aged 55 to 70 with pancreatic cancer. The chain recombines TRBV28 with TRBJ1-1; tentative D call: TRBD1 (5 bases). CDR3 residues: CAITLGDGESTFHTEAFF. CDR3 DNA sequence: TGTGCCATCACTCTAGGGGACGGGGAGAGCACATTTCACACTGAAGCTTTCTTT.